This TCR beta chain was sequenced during a study of blood T cell repertoires in COVID-19. Study context: The United States, Italy and Spain provided the acute and convalescent COVID-19 samples.

CDR3 length: 11 residues. Trimming took 7 bases from V and 7 from J, leaving 11 bases between them. CDR1 and CDR2 (germline): MDHEN, SYDVKM. The assay was immunoSEQ multiplex PCR, and TCRdb's table has in-frame clones only and misses some. The data hold around 210,000 clones, with 85% to 90% observed a single time. The receptor's source is a woman in her 70s with acute or convalescent COVID-19. Sequencing was carried out using peripheral blood. The chain employs TRBV28 and TRBJ2-7; D remains ambiguous. CDR3 region: CASTAGWEQYF. Written as DNA, the CDR3 is TGTGCCAGCACCGCCGGTTGGGAGCAGTACTTC.